Reported below is one T cell receptor beta chain. Its antigen remains unknown. V was clipped by 3 bases and J by 2 bases, with 6 bases between them. Germline V lookup: CDR1 LNHDA, CDR2 SQIVND (reference sequence). CDR3 size: 13 residues. The data were taken from a study of beta chain features in type 1 diabetes. Across the whole study: Examination of sorted cells across all samples involved around 99 million cells. Study findings and constraints: Fewer insertions but more deletions were seen at VDJ junctions in type 1 diabetes patients. Across patients, naive, central memory and Treg TCRB repertoires exhibited apparently greater similarity than was observed across healthy donors. Type 1 diabetes patients had moderately but significantly shorter TCRB CDR3s in all four CD4+ subsets.

Reverse transcription of all isolated RNA meant that expressed TCRB transcripts were sequenced. Using immunoSEQ multiplex PCR, the repertoire was profiled, and TCRdb retains in-frame clones only, with some absent. The sample lists more than 250,000 clones; 24% were seen once. The source material was naive CD4+ T cells from blood. The rearrangement uses TRBV19 and TRBJ2-3; unclear D gene. This TCR came from a woman between 25 and 40 years old with type 1 diabetes. This chain's CDR3 is CASSIRITDTQYF. DNA of the CDR3: TGTGCCAGTAGTATCAGGATCACAGATACGCAGTATTTT.